What follows describes a single T cell receptor (beta chain). This sample was taken from a study of blood T cells in healthy people across ages. Germline assignment: CDR1 SGDLS and CDR2 YYNGEE. Trimming took off 2 bases at V and 8 bases at J, with 10 bases between the two ends. This CDR3 spans 12 amino acids. PCR was performed a second time for roughly 7 to 12 cycles using a sample-barcoded 5' primer and a J-beta primer mix. TCRdb ran MiXCR on the 5' RACE reads and lists one entry per CDR3 protein. The sample holds roughly 800,000 distinct CDR3 sequences; roughly 60% are singletons and the top ten take roughly 22%.

The specimen was blood. This receptor was identified in a man aged 25-40 years in good health. The chain is built from TRBV9 and TRBJ1-2; D gene uncertain. The CDR3: CASSVVTGGYTF. The CDR3 bases are TGTGCCAGCAGCGTTGTAACCGGAGGCTACACCTTC.